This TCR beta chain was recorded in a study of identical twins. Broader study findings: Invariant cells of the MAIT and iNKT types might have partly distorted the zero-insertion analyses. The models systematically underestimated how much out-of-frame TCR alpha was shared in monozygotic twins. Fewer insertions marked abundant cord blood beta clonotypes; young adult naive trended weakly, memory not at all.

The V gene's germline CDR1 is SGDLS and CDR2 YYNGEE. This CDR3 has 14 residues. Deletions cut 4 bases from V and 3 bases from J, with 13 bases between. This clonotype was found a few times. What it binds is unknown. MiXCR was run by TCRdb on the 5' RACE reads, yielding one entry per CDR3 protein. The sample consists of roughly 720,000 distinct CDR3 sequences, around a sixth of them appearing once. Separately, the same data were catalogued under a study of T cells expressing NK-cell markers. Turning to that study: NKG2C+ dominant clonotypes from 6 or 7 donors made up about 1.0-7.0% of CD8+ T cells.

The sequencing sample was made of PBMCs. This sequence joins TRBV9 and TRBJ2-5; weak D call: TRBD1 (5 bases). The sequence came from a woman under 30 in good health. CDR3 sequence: CASSSWTSEETQYF. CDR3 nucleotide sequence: TGTGCCAGCAGCTCTTGGACATCCGAAGAGACCCAGTACTTC.